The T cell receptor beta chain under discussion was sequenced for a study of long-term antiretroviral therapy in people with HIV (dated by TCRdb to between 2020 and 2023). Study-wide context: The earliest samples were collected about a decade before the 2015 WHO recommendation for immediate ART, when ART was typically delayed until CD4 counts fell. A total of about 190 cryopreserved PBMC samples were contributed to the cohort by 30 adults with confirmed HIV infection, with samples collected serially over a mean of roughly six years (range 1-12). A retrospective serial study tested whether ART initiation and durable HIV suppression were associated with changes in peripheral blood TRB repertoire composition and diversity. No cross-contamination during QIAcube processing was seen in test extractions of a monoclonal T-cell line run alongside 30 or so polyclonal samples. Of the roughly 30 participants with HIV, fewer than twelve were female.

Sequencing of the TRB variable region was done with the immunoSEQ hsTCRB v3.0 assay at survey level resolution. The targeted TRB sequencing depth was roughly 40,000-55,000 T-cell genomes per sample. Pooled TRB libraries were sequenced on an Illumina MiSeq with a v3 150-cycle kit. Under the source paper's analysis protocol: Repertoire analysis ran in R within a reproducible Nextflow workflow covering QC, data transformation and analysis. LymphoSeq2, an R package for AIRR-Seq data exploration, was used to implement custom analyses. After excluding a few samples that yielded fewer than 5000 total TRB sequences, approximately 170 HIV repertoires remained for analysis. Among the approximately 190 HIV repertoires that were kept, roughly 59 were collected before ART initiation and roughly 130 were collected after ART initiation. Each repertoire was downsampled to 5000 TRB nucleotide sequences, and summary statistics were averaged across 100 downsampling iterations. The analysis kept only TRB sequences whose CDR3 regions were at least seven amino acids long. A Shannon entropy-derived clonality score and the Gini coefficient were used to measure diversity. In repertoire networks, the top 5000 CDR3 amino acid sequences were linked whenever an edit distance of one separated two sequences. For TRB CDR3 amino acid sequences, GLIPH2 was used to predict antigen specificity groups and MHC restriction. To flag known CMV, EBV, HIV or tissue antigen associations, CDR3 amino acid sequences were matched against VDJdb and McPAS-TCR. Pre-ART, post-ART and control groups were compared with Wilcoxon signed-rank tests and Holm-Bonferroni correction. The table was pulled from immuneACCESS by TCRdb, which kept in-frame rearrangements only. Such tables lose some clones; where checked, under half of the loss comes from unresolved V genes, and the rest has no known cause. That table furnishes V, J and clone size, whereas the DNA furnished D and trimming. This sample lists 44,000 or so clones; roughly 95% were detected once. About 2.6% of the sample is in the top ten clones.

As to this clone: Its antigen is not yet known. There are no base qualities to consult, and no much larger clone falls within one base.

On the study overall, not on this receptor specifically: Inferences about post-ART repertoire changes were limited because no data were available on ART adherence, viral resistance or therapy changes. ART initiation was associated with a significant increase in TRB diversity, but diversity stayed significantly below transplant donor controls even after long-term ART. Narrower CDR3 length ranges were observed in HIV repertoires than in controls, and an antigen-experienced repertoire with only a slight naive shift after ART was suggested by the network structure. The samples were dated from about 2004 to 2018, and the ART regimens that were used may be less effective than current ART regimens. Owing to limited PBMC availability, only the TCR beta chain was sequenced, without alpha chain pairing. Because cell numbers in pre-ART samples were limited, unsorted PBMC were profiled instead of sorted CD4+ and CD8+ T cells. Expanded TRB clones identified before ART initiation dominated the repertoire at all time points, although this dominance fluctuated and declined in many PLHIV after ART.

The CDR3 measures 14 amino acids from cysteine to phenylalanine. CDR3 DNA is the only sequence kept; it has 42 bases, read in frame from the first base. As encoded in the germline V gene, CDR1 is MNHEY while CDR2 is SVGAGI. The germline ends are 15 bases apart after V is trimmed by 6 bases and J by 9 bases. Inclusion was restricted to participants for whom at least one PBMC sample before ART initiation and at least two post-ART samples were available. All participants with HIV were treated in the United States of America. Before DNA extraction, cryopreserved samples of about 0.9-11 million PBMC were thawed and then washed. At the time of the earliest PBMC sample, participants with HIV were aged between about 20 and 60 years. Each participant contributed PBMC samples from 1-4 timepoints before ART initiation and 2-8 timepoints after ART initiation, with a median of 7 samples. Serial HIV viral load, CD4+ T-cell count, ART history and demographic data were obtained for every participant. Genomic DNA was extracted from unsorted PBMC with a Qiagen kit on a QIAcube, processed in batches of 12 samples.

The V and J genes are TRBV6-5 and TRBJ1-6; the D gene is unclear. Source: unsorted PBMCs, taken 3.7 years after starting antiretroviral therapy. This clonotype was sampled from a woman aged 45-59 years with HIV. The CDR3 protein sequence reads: CASRRARRGSPLHF. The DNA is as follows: TGTGCCAGCAGGCGGGCCCGCCGGGGTTCACCCCTCCACTTT.